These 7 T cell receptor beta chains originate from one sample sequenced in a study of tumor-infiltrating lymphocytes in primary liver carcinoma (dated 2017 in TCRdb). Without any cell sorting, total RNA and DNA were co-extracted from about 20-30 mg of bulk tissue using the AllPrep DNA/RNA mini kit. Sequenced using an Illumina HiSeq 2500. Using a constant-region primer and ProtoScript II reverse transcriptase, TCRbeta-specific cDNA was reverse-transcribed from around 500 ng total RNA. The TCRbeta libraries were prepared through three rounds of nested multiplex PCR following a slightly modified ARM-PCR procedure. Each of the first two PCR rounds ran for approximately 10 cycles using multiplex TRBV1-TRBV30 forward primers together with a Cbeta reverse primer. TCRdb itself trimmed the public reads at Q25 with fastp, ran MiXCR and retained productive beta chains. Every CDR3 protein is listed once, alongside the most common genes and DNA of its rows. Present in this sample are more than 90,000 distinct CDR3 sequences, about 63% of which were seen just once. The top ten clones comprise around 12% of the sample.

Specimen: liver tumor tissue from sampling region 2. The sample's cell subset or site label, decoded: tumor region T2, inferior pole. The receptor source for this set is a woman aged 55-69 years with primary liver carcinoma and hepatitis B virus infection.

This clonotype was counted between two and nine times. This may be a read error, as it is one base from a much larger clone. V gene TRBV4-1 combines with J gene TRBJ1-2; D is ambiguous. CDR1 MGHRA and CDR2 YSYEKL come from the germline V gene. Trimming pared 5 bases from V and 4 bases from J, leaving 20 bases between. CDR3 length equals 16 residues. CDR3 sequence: CASSRTDQDGPYGYTF. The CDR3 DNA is TGCGCCAGCAGCAGGACGGACCAAGACGGTCCCTATGGCTACACCTTC.

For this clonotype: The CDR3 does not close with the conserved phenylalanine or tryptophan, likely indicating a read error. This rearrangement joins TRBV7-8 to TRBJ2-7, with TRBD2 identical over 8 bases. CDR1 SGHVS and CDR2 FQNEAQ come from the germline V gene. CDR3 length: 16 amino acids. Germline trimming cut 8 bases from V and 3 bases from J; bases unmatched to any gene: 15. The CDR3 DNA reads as TGTGCCAGCGGCTCATCGGTACTAGCGGTTTACTACGAGCAGTACCTC. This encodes CASGSSVLAVYYEQYL.

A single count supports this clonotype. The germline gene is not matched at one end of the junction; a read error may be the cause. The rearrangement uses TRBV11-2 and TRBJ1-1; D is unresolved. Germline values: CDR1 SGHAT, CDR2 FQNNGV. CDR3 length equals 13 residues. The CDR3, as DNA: TGTACCAGCAGCTTAGTGGCTTACAGTGTCGACGTTTTT. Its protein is CTSSLVAYSVDVF.

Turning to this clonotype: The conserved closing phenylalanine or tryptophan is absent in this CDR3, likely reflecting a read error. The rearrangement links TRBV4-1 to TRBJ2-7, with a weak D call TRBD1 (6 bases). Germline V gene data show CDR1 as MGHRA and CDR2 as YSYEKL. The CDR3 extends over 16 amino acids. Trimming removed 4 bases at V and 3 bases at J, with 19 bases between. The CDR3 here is CASSPSRAGEGYEQYI. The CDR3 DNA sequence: TGCGCCAGCAGCCCAAGCCGGGCAGGGGAAGGCTACGAGCAGTACATC.

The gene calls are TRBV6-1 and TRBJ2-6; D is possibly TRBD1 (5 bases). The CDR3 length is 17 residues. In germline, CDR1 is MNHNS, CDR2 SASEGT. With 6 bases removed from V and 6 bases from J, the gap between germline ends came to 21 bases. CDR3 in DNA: TGTGCCAGCAGGCAGGGCCAGGGTATCTCTTTGGCCAACGTCCTGACTTTC. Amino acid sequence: CASRQGQGISLANVLTF.

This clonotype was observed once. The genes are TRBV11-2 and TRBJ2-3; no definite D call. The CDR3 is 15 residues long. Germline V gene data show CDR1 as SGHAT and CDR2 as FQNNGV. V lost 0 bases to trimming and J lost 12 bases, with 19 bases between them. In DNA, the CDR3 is TGTGCCAGCAGCTTAGATCTGGGTCGCGCGCTCTCTCAGTATTTT. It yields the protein CASSLDLGRALSQYF.

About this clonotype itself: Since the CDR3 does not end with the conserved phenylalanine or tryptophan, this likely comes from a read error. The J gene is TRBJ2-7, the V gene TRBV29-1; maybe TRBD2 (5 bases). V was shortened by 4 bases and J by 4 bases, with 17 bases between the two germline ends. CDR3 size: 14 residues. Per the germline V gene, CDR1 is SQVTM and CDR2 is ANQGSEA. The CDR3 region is CSVGFIERGYEQYL. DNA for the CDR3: TGCAGCGTTGGATTTATAGAACGGGGTTACGAGCAGTACCTC.